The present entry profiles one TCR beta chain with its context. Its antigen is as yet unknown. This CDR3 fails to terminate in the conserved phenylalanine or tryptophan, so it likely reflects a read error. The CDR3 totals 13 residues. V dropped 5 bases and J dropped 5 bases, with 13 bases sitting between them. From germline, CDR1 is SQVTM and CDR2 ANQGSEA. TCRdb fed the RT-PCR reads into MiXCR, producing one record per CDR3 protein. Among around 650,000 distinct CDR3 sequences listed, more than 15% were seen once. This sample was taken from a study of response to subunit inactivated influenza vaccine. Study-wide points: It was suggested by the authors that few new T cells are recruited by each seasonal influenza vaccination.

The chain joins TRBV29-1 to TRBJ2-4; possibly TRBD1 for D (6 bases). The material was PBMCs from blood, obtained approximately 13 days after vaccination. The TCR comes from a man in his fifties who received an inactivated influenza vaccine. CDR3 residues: CSVSGQGQNIQYL. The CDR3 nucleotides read TGCAGCGTTTCGGGGCAGGGGCAAAACATTCAGTACCTC.